This TCR beta chain was observed in a study of CD8 T cells in Susac syndrome. The V gene's germline CDR1 is GTSNPN and CDR2 SVGIG (reference sequence). The CDR3 runs 11 residues. Trimming stripped 4 bases from V and 5 bases from J, with 9 bases between. CD8+ and CD4+ T cells taken from blood had their TCR beta sequenced. TEMRA cells were FACS-enriched, unlike CD8+ and CD4+ T cells, which were negatively isolated. Random hexamers were used to reverse transcribe an amount of about 0.45 to 1 ug RNA. TCR beta CDR3 was amplified by immunoSEQ multiplex PCR. This amplification extended across 54 Vbeta and 13 Jbeta segments. A single record per CDR3 protein comes from TCRdb applying MiXCR to the immunoSEQ multiplex PCR reads. This table holds roughly 160,000 distinct CDR3 sequences, 95% to 96% found once.

Sequencing was carried out using CD4+ T cells from PBMCs. This chain links TRBV30 with TRBJ2-7, with unresolved D. This receptor was taken from a human donor with Susac syndrome. The chain's CDR3 is CAWTTSNEQYF. In DNA form, the CDR3 reads TGTGCCTGGACTACTTCGAACGAGCAGTACTTC.